These T cell receptor beta chains were read from a single sample in a study of CD8+ T cells in alopecia areata. Using immunoSEQ multiplex PCR, the repertoire was profiled, and TCRdb retains in-frame clones only, with some absent. Here the sample spans roughly 250,000 clones, 50% to 75% being singletons. The sample consisted of CD4+ T cells sorted from blood, taken between weeks 51 and 52, from a patient treated with tofacitinib. Every receptor here comes from a human donor with alopecia areata. The CDR3 runs from the conserved cysteine through the conserved F or W. A D gene is named only where the DNA matches it firmly. Expanded clones are given a class, and other clones once, few, many or no size at all.

D: .; size: .; J: TRBJ2-2; V: TRBV5-1; CDR3: CASSWGTGRSNGELFF; DNA: TGCGCCAGCAGCTGGGGAACGGGCAGGAGCAACGGGGAGCTGTTTTTT
D: .; size: .; J: TRBJ1-6; V: TRBV9; CDR3: CASSVEGRDAPLHF; DNA: TGTGCCAGCAGCGTAGAAGGACGGGACGCACCCCTCCACTTT
D: .; size: few; J: TRBJ1-5; V: TRBV30; CDR3: CAWSVGRRGHQPQHF; DNA: TGTGCCTGGAGTGTGGGCAGGAGGGGCCATCAGCCCCAGCATTTT
D: TRBD1; size: .; J: TRBJ1-5; V: TRBV30; CDR3: CAWAGQGVVQPQHF; DNA: TGTGCCTGGGCGGGACAGGGGGTGGTACAGCCCCAGCATTTT
D: .; size: .; J: TRBJ2-2; V: TRBV11-2; CDR3: CASSPWDPTGELFF; DNA: TGTGCCAGCAGCCCCTGGGACCCAACCGGGGAGCTGTTTTTT
D: .; size: .; J: TRBJ1-5; V: TRBV4-3; CDR3: CASSQDGVGNQPQHF; DNA: TGCGCCAGCAGCCAAGATGGGGTGGGGAATCAGCCCCAGCATTTT
D: .; size: .; J: TRBJ1-6; V: TRBV27; CDR3: CASSFQLLGVDSPLHF; DNA: TGTGCCAGCAGTTTTCAATTATTAGGGGTCGATTCACCCCTCCACTTT
D: .; size: .; J: TRBJ2-2; V: TRBV7-8; CDR3: CASSLDSYTGELFF; DNA: TGTGCCAGCAGCTTAGACAGCTACACCGGGGAGCTGTTTTTT
D: .; size: few; J: TRBJ1-5; V: TRBV5-1; CDR3: CASSAGGGRNQPQHF; DNA: TGCGCCAGCAGTGCGGGTGGAGGGAGAAATCAGCCCCAGCATTTT
D: .; size: .; J: TRBJ2-1; V: TRBV29-1; CDR3: CSVEDSGRGGDYNEQFF; DNA: TGCAGCGTTGAAGATAGCGGTAGAGGAGGAGACTACAATGAGCAGTTCTTC
D: .; size: few; J: TRBJ2-7; V: TRBV29-1; CDR3: CSGGTDVGQYF; DNA: TGCAGCGGGGGGACCGACGTGGGGCAGTACTTC
D: .; size: .; J: TRBJ2-3; V: TRBV30; CDR3: CAWSTGGAATDTQYF; DNA: TGTGCCTGGAGTACCGGGGGCGCGGCCACAGATACGCAGTATTTT
D: .; size: .; J: TRBJ1-5; V: TRBV7-8; CDR3: CASSLGRVNQPQHF; DNA: TGTGCCAGCAGCTTAGGAAGGGTCAATCAGCCCCAGCATTTT
D: TRBD2; size: .; J: TRBJ2-3; V: TRBV29-1; CDR3: CSVGLAGARADTQYF; DNA: TGCAGCGTAGGACTAGCGGGCGCTCGGGCAGATACGCAGTATTTT
D: .; size: .; J: TRBJ1-6; V: TRBV30; CDR3: CAWSAIGVSNSPLHF; DNA: TGTGCCTGGAGTGCGATCGGGGTTTCTAATTCACCCCTCCACTTT
D: .; size: once; J: TRBJ1-6; V: TRBV9; CDR3: CASSVGEGQSPLHF; DNA: TGTGCCAGCAGCGTAGGGGAGGGGCAATCACCCCTCCACTTT
D: TRBD2; size: .; J: TRBJ2-5; V: TRBV5-4; CDR3: CASSFPSGGETQYF; DNA: TGTGCCAGCAGCTTCCCTAGCGGGGGAGAGACCCAGTACTTC
D: .; size: .; J: TRBJ1-4; V: TRBV4-3; CDR3: CASSQARAAQLFF; DNA: TGCGCCAGCAGCCAAGCGAGGGCAGCGCAACTGTTTTTT
D: TRBD2; size: .; J: TRBJ2-5; V: TRBV30; CDR3: CAWKGSGGKTQYF; DNA: TGTGCCTGGAAAGGTAGCGGGGGTAAGACCCAGTACTTC
D: .; size: .; J: TRBJ1-2; V: TRBV19; CDR3: CASSAGGVYGYTF; DNA: TGTGCCAGTAGTGCCGGAGGTGTCTATGGCTACACCTTC
D: TRBD1; size: .; J: TRBJ1-6; V: TRBV15; CDR3: CATGTANNSPLHF; DNA: TGTGCCACCGGGACAGCGAACAATTCACCCCTCCACTTT
D: .; size: .; J: TRBJ2-1; V: TRBV6-6; CDR3: CASSSPLTYNEQFF; DNA: TGTGCCAGCAGCTCCCCGCTCACGTACAATGAGCAGTTCTTC
D: .; size: .; J: TRBJ1-1; V: TRBV11-2; CDR3: CASSSDVRVSEAFF; DNA: TGTGCCAGCAGCTCTGACGTCCGTGTCAGTGAAGCTTTCTTT
D: .; size: few; J: TRBJ2-7; V: TRBV27; CDR3: CASSLAGTNEQYF; DNA: TGTGCCAGCAGTTTAGCCGGGACAAACGAGCAGTACTTC
D: TRBD1; size: few; J: TRBJ2-6; V: TRBV14; CDR3: CASSLQPQQGSLTGANVLTF; DNA: TGTGCCAGCAGCCTACAACCCCAACAGGGGTCATTGACTGGGGCCAACGTCCTGACTTTC
D: TRBD1; size: .; J: TRBJ1-5; V: TRBV18; CDR3: CASSPATGGRQPQHF; DNA: TGTGCCAGCTCACCAGCGACAGGGGGCCGGCAGCCCCAGCATTTT
D: .; size: .; J: TRBJ2-5; V: TRBV5-4; CDR3: CASSLGGQGQETQYF; DNA: TGTGCCAGCAGCTTGGGCGGGCAGGGTCAAGAGACCCAGTACTTC
D: .; size: .; J: TRBJ2-7; V: TRBV15; CDR3: CATSRDGPRDF; DNA: TGTGCCACCAGCAGAGATGGGCCACGGGACTTC
D: .; size: once; J: TRBJ2-7; V: TRBV11-2; CDR3: CASRVTYEQYF; DNA: TGTGCCAGCAGGGTTACCTACGAGCAGTACTTC
D: .; size: .; J: TRBJ2-5; V: TRBV6-5; CDR3: CASRRQGGETQYF; DNA: TGTGCCAGCAGGAGACAGGGAGGGGAGACCCAGTACTTC
D: .; size: .; J: TRBJ1-2; V: TRBV5-6; CDR3: CASSLYRVGTYGYTF; DNA: TGTGCCAGCAGCTTGTACCGGGTCGGCACCTATGGCTACACCTTC
D: TRBD2; size: .; J: TRBJ2-1; V: TRBV4-1; CDR3: CASSQDRGRGGNNEQFF; DNA: TGCGCCAGCAGCCAAGATCGAGGGCGGGGGGGGAACAATGAGCAGTTCTTC
D: .; size: .; J: TRBJ1-1; V: TRBV2; CDR3: CASSLYMDTEAFF; DNA: TGTGCCAGCAGTCTGTACATGGACACTGAAGCTTTCTTT
D: TRBD1; size: .; J: TRBJ2-7; V: TRBV29-1; CDR3: CSVSLRGQEQYF; DNA: TGCAGCGTTTCCTTAAGGGGGCAGGAGCAGTACTTC
D: .; size: .; J: TRBJ1-1; V: TRBV5-1; CDR3: CASSLPTGQNTEAFF; DNA: TGCGCCAGCAGCTTACCGACAGGCCAGAACACTGAAGCTTTCTTT
D: TRBD2; size: .; J: TRBJ2-7; V: TRBV7-9; CDR3: CASSFSSGVHLYEQYF; DNA: TGTGCCAGCAGCTTCTCTAGCGGGGTACATTTATACGAGCAGTACTTC
D: .; size: few; J: TRBJ1-1; V: TRBV6-5; CDR3: CASSFGKNTEAFF; DNA: TGTGCCAGCAGTTTTGGGAAGAACACTGAAGCTTTCTTT
D: TRBD2; size: few; J: TRBJ2-7; V: TRBV6-5; CDR3: CASSTTSGTYEQYF; DNA: TGTGCCAGCAGTACAACTAGCGGAACCTACGAGCAGTACTTC
D: .; size: .; J: TRBJ1-4; V: TRBV29-1; CDR3: CSGAGSNEKLFF; DNA: TGCAGCGGGGCGGGTTCTAATGAAAAACTGTTTTTT
D: TRBD1; size: .; J: TRBJ2-3; V: TRBV27; CDR3: CASSFLNRGPGDTQYF; DNA: TGTGCCAGCAGTTTCCTTAACAGGGGGCCGGGAGATACGCAGTATTTT
D: TRBD2; size: .; J: TRBJ2-5; V: TRBV14; CDR3: CASSRLAVQETQYF; DNA: TGTGCCAGCAGCCGACTAGCGGTCCAAGAGACCCAGTACTTC
D: .; size: .; J: TRBJ1-2; V: TRBV6-5; CDR3: CASSLDGTYGYTF; DNA: TGTGCCAGCAGCTTGGACGGAACTTATGGCTACACCTTC